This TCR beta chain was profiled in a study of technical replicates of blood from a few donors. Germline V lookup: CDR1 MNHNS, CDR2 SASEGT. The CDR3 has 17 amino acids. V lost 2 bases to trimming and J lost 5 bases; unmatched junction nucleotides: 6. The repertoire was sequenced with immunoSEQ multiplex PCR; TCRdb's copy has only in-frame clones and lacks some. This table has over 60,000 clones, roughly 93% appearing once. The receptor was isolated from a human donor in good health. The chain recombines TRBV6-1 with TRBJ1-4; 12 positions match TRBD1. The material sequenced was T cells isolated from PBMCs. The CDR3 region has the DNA TGTGCCAGCAGTGAAATCAGGGGGACAGGGGGCAATGAAAAACTGTTTTTT. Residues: CASSEIRGTGGNEKLFF.